One sample yielded the 27 T cell receptor beta chains listed below, sequenced in a study of a mutant IDH1 vaccine in newly diagnosed glioma. Clones were read by immunoSEQ multiplex PCR, and TCRdb kept only the in-frame ones, dropping some. The sample yields 55,000 to 70,000 clones, about 88% seen once. Described time point: week 11, during vaccination. Every single dose of the vaccine, 300 ug of mutant IDH1 20-mer peptide, came with topical imiquimod. These TCRs are of unknown antigen specificity. The sequencing here drew on PBMCs, taken from a glioma patient whose treatment included an IDH1 peptide vaccine. The receptor source for this set is a man aged 35-49 years with glioma.

The chain is built from TRBV4-2 and TRBJ2-7; TRBD1 is a possible D gene (5 bases). The CDR3 has 17 residues. Looked up from germline, CDR1 is LGHNA and CDR2 is YNFKEQ. Trimming took off 0 bases at V and 3 bases at J, with 18 bases between the two ends. The CDR3 region is CASSQDIGVRTFYEQYF. The CDR3 DNA sequence: TGTGCCAGCAGCCAAGATATAGGGGTCAGAACCTTCTACGAGCAGTACTTC.

V and J are TRBV18 and TRBJ1-2; D is uncertain. The CDR3 runs 15 residues. Per the germline V gene, CDR1 is KGHSH and CDR2 is LQKENI. Trimming removed 3 bases from V and 2 bases from J, with 13 bases in between. CDR3 sequence (DNA): TGTGCCAGCTCACCGTTTACCGGGAACAACTATGGCTACACCTTC. Translation gives CASSPFTGNNYGYTF.

V gene TRBV19 combines with J gene TRBJ2-1; 8 positions match TRBD2. CDR3 length: 19 amino acids. V lost 2 bases to trimming and J lost 0 bases; unmatched junction nucleotides: 12. Germline values: CDR1 LNHDA, CDR2 SQIVND (reference sequence). CDR3 coding DNA: TGTGCCAGTAGTATAAGGCGAGCGGGGGCGTATAGCTCCTACAATGAGCAGTTCTTC. Its protein product is CASSIRRAGAYSSYNEQFF.

The rearrangement joins TRBV14 to TRBJ1-2; no reliable D call. Trimming stripped 1 base from V and 4 bases from J, with 19 bases between. This CDR3 spans 17 amino acids. Germline V gives CDR1 SGHDN, CDR2 FVKESK. The chain's CDR3 is CASSQGRPEVTGYGYTF. The CDR3 DNA reads TGTGCCAGCAGCCAAGGTCGTCCGGAGGTCACGGGCTATGGCTACACCTTC.

V is TRBV4-2 and J is TRBJ1-4, with 8 bases matching TRBD1. V lost 0 bases and J lost 0; bases outside the gene matches: 18. CDR3 length equals 22 residues. Per germline, CDR1 LGHNA and CDR2 YNFKEQ. CDR3 sequence (DNA): TGTGCCAGCAGCCAAGATCCCCGCCGACAGGGGATCGTACCGGCAACTAATGAAAAACTGTTTTTT. It translates to CASSQDPRRQGIVPATNEKLFF.

This chain connects TRBV6-1 to TRBJ2-5, with TRBD2 matching over 12 bases. V lost 4 bases to trimming and J lost 3 bases; unmatched junction nucleotides: 6. The CDR3 consists of 16 residues. Germline V lookup: CDR1 MNHNS, CDR2 SASEGT. CDR3 sequence: CASSGRLAGEKETQYF. The CDR3 bases are TGTGCCAGCAGTGGAAGACTAGCGGGGGAGAAAGAGACCCAGTACTTC.

In its sample, this clone was seen once. CDR3 sequence (DNA): TGTGCCAGCAGTTTGCAACGGGGGTTCATCTACGAGCAGTACGTC. Its protein product is CASSLQRGFIYEQYV. The genes are TRBV28 and TRBJ2-7; the D gene is possibly TRBD2 (6 bases). The ends were cut back, 3 bases at V and 3 bases at J, with 15 bases in the middle. In germline, CDR1 is MDHEN, CDR2 SYDVKM. This CDR3 spans 15 amino acids.

CDR3: CAWSRENYGYTF. The CDR3, as DNA: TGTGCCTGGAGCAGGGAGAACTATGGCTACACCTTC. V gene TRBV30 combines with J gene TRBJ1-2; a possible D gene is TRBD1 (5 bases). Trimming pared 3 bases from V and 2 bases from J, leaving 7 bases between. Per germline, CDR1 GTSNPN and CDR2 SVGIG (reference sequence). The CDR3 runs to 12 residues.

This chain uses TRBV29-1 with TRBJ2-3, with 10 bases that match TRBD2. With 4 bases clipped from V and 4 bases from J, the junction kept 5 bases outside the gene matches. Germline loops: CDR1 SQVTM, CDR2 ANQGSEA. There are 14 residues in the CDR3. The CDR3 is CSVASGGASDTQYF. The CDR3 DNA sequence: TGCAGCGTTGCAAGCGGGGGGGCCTCAGATACGCAGTATTTT.

The V and J genes are TRBV7-9 and TRBJ1-2; D unresolved. This CDR3 region has 16 residues. V was pared by 2 bases and J by 4 bases, with 17 bases between. Germline lookup yields CDR1 SEHNR and CDR2 FQNEAQ (reference sequence). For the CDR3, the DNA is TGTGCCAGCAGCTTAACAGAATTATTAAGCCCCTATGGCTACACCTTC. Protein: CASSLTELLSPYGYTF. The whole variable domain, filled in from reference TRBV7-9 and TRBJ1-2, reads DTGVSQNPRHKITKRGQNVTFRCDPISEHNRLYWYRQTLGQGPEFLTYFQNEAQLEKSRLLSDRFSAERPKGSFSTLEIQRTEQGDSAMYLCASSLTELLSPYGYTFGSGTRLTVV.

This clone was picked up one time. The chain has TRBV19 and TRBJ1-5; TRBD1 aligns across 8 bases. Per germline, CDR1 LNHDA and CDR2 SQIVND (reference sequence). V trimming: 0 bases; J trimming: 6 bases; junction bases outside the gene matches: 7. The CDR3 is 16 amino acids. Written as DNA, the CDR3 is TGTGCCAGTAGTATAGAAGCCAGGGGGCGAGGTCAGCCCCAGCATTTT. It is translated as CASSIEARGRGQPQHF.

The chain uses TRBV15 and TRBJ2-1; D remains unclear. The germline gives CDR1 LNHNV, CDR2 YYDKDF (reference sequence). CDR3 length: 13 residues. V dropped 3 bases and J dropped 4 bases, with 7 bases sitting between them. CDR3 protein: CATSRGRYNEQFF. The CDR3 DNA follows: TGTGCCACCAGCAGGGGTAGATACAATGAGCAGTTCTTC.

A remark on this clone: A read error may produce the germline difference seen at one junction end. The chain carries TRBV2 and TRBJ2-3; D not resolved. CDR3 length: 13 amino acids. Per the germline V gene, CDR1 is SNHLY and CDR2 is FYNNEI. The CDR3: CASSEERTDTRYF. The CDR3 nucleotides read TGTGCCAGCAGTGAAGAAAGAACAGATACGCGGTATTTT.

The chain has TRBV5-6 and TRBJ2-5, with 10 bases fitting TRBD1. Unmatched junction bases numbered 0, after V lost 0 bases and J lost 4 bases. CDR3 length: 14 residues. The germline gives CDR1 SGHDT, CDR2 YYEEEE. CDR3 in amino acids: CASSLGQGAETQYF. The CDR3 DNA sequence: TGTGCCAGCAGCTTGGGACAGGGGGCAGAGACCCAGTACTTC.

The gene calls are TRBV5-6 and TRBJ1-5; D might be TRBD1 (5 bases). The CDR3 loop spans 15 amino acids. Trimming took off 3 bases at V and 6 bases at J, with 16 bases between the two ends. Per the germline V gene, CDR1 is SGHDT and CDR2 is YYEEEE. The CDR3 sequence: CASSSQRGVPQPQHF. The CDR3 DNA reads TGTGCCAGCAGCTCGCAACGGGGGGTCCCTCAGCCCCAGCATTTT.

The V call is TRBV27, the J call TRBJ2-1; TRBD2 might be the D (5 bases). The CDR3 extends over 14 amino acids. The V gene lost 5 bases and the J gene lost 4 bases, with 12 bases spanning the gap. Germline values: CDR1 MNHEY, CDR2 SMNVEV (reference sequence). The CDR3 loop reads CASSDYGVYNEQFF. The CDR3 nucleotides are TGTGCCAGCAGTGACTATGGGGTATACAATGAGCAGTTCTTC.

The chain has TRBV9 and TRBJ1-4; 7 bases map to TRBD1. V lost 4 bases to trimming and J lost 3 bases; unmatched junction nucleotides: 9. CDR3 length: 16 amino acids. Germline V gene lookup returns CDR1 SGDLS and CDR2 YYNGEE. The CDR3 sequence: CASSLTGTVANEKLFF. CDR3 sequence (DNA): TGTGCCAGCAGCCTGACAGGGACAGTGGCTAATGAAAAACTGTTTTTT.

This chain links TRBV4-1 with TRBJ2-1; D not certain. Deletions cut 0 bases from V and 6 bases from J, with 12 bases between. The germline gives CDR1 MGHRA, CDR2 YSYEKL. The CDR3 extends over 15 amino acids. The DNA for the CDR3 is TGCGCCAGCAGCCAAGATAGAGGTCCGGTCAATGAGCAGTTCTTC. Protein: CASSQDRGPVNEQFF.

This clone appeared a single time. The chain recombines TRBV7-9 with TRBJ2-2, with 9 bases that match TRBD1. Losses at the gene ends were 3 bases for V and 2 bases for J; bases not matched to a gene: 4. CDR1 is SEHNR and CDR2 is FQNEAQ in the germline V gene (reference sequence). The CDR3 is 16 residues long. The DNA of the CDR3 is TGTGCCAGCAGCTTGGGACAGGGTAGAAACACCGGGGAGCTGTTTTTT. It translates to CASSLGQGRNTGELFF.

The V call is TRBV4-1, the J call TRBJ1-5; D unclear. The CDR3 spans 14 residues. Germline-derived CDR1 and CDR2 are MGHRA and YSYEKL. Trimming cost V 1 base and J 5 bases, with 9 bases left between them. CDR3 protein: CASSQGDGYQPQHF. The CDR3 DNA sequence: TGCGCCAGCAGCCAAGGCGACGGCTATCAGCCCCAGCATTTT.

V usage is TRBV15 and J usage is TRBJ2-1; 8 nucleotides align to TRBD2. CDR3 length: 13 residues. The V and J ends lost 5 bases and 9 bases, in that order; junction bases with no gene match: 6. Germline V gene sequence: CDR1 LNHNV, CDR2 YYDKDF (reference sequence). The CDR3: CATSPTGGGEQFF. DNA for the CDR3: TGTGCCACCAGCCCAACGGGGGGGGGTGAGCAGTTCTTC.

The chain employs TRBV25-1 and TRBJ2-7, with TRBD2 identical over 9 bases. CDR3 size: 16 residues. After removal of 4 bases from V and 0 bases from J, the junction contained 7 bases not matched to a gene. Looked up from germline, CDR1 is MGHDK and CDR2 is SYGVNS. The CDR3 bases are TGTGCCAGCAGTGGCTCTAGCGGGGAGATCTCCTACGAGCAGTACTTC. Translation: CASSGSSGEISYEQYF.

The genes are TRBV29-1 and TRBJ2-3; D is unclear. The V end was cut by 5 bases, the J end by 4 bases, with 19 bases between. CDR3 length: 15 residues. The V gene's germline CDR1 is SQVTM and CDR2 ANQGSEA. The CDR3 sequence: CSVSGVGRPSDTQYF. The CDR3 bases are TGCAGCGTTAGTGGGGTCGGCAGACCCTCAGATACGCAGTATTTT.

The chain combines TRBV10-3 with TRBJ1-6, with TRBD1 matching 8 bases. The CDR3 contains 14 residues. V lost 4 bases to trimming and J lost 10 bases; unmatched junction nucleotides: 6. CDR1 and CDR2 from the germline V gene are ENHRY and SYGVKD. CDR3 amino acids: CAISVQGGESPLHF. The DNA of the CDR3 is TGTGCCATCAGTGTACAGGGGGGAGAATCACCCCTCCACTTT.

The chain joins TRBV11-2 to TRBJ2-7; D unclear. With 0 bases removed from V and 2 bases from J, the gap between germline ends came to 11 bases. This CDR3 contains 15 residues. Germline V lookup: CDR1 SGHAT, CDR2 FQNNGV. The chain's CDR3 is CASSLDRAATYEQYF. The CDR3, as DNA: TGTGCCAGCAGCTTAGACCGAGCAGCTACCTACGAGCAGTACTTC.

This clone was counted a few times. The V gene is TRBV6-1, the J gene TRBJ1-1; 10 nucleotides match TRBD1. The germline gives CDR1 MNHNS, CDR2 SASEGT. The length of the CDR3 is 18 residues. Losses at the gene ends were 2 bases for V and 1 base for J; bases not matched to a gene: 10. This CDR3 reads CASSERDRGWTGNTEAFF. CDR3 bases: TGTGCCAGCAGTGAAAGGGACAGGGGTTGGACGGGGAACACTGAAGCTTTCTTT.

The rearrangement joins TRBV7-6 to TRBJ2-3; D remains ambiguous. The CDR3 totals 14 residues. The germline V gene has CDR1 SGHVS and CDR2 FNYEAQ. Trimming took off 0 bases at V and 6 bases at J, with 10 bases between the two ends. DNA for the CDR3: TGTGCCAGCAGCTTAGCCGGTATGGAGGATACGCAGTATTTT. It is translated as CASSLAGMEDTQYF.